The rows below give T cell receptor beta chains drawn from one sample of a study of Graves' ophthalmopathy and Graves' hyperthyroidism. TCRdb recomputed calls from the multiplex PCR reads with MiXCR, one row per CDR3 protein. The data hold hundreds of thousands of distinct CDR3 sequences, with approximately 15% observed a single time. Source material: blood. All receptors derive from a woman in her twenties or thirties with Graves' ophthalmopathy. The CDR3 runs from the conserved cysteine through the conserved F or W. The order of the fields is J gene, V gene, clone size, D gene, CDR3 DNA, CDR3 protein. A D gene is named only where the DNA matches it firmly. Clone size is shown for a subset of rows, as once, few, many or a class of expanded clone.

J: TRBJ2-5
V: TRBV2
size: many
D: TRBD1
DNA: TGTGCCAGCAAGGAGAGGGGGACAGGGACACTGGTCGGGACCCAGTACTTC
CDR3: CASKERGTGTLVGTQYF

J: TRBJ1-2
V: TRBV24-1
size: -
D: -
DNA: TGTGCCATCAGTGTTAGATATGGCTACACCTTC
CDR3: CAISVRYGYTF

J: TRBJ1-5
V: TRBV10-3
size: many
D: TRBD1
DNA: TGTGCCATCAGTGGGGACAGGGTTAGCAATCAGCCCCAGCATTTT
CDR3: CAISGDRVSNQPQHF

J: TRBJ1-1
V: TRBV4-1
size: -
D: TRBD1
DNA: TGCGCCAGCTCTGACAGGGGCAAGTCGGAAGCTTTCTTT
CDR3: CASSDRGKSEAFF

J: TRBJ1-6
V: TRBV27
size: many
D: TRBD1
DNA: TGTGCCAGCAGTTCTACCGGGACAGGCCATTCACCCCTCCACTTT
CDR3: CASSSTGTGHSPLHF

J: TRBJ1-5
V: TRBV24-1
size: many
D: -
DNA: TGTGCCACCAGTGGGGGGACGGTTAATCAGCCCCAGCATTTT
CDR3: CATSGGTVNQPQHF

J: TRBJ2-5
V: TRBV2
size: few
D: -
DNA: TGTGCCATCAGGACTCGACAAGAGACCAAGTACTTC
CDR3: CAIRTRQETKYF

J: TRBJ1-1
V: TRBV6-2/TRBV6-3
size: -
D: -
DNA: TGTGCCAGCAGTTACGGAAGGTTAAGGGGTAACACTGAAGCTTTCTTT
CDR3: CASSYGRLRGNTEAFF

J: TRBJ2-2
V: TRBV21-1
size: -
D: -
DNA: TGTGCCAGCAGGGGAGGGACGGGGACTAGCGGGGAAGCGAACACCGGGGAGCTGTTTTTT
CDR3: CASRGGTGTSGEANTGELFF

J: TRBJ1-3
V: TRBV27
size: -
D: -
DNA: TGTGCCAGCCTCTGCCGGGGGGTTCTTAGGATGGGCACTGGAAACACCATATATTTT
CDR3: CASLCRGVLRMGTGNTIYF

J: TRBJ1-2
V: TRBV10-3
size: many
D: TRBD1
DNA: TGTGCCATCAGTGAGTTTACAGGGGATAACTATGGCTACACCTTC
CDR3: CAISEFTGDNYGYTF

J: TRBJ2-3
V: TRBV7-3
size: many
D: -
DNA: TGTGCCAGCAGCTTGGGCAGATTGGGAGATACGCAGTATTTT
CDR3: CASSLGRLGDTQYF

J: TRBJ2-5
V: TRBV5-1
size: many
D: -
DNA: TGCGCCAGCAGCTTGACGGGCAGGGGCGTGACCCAGTACTTC
CDR3: CASSLTGRGVTQYF

J: TRBJ2-2
V: TRBV2
size: few
D: TRBD2
DNA: TGTGCCAGCAGTGAACTAGCGGGAGCCGGGGAGCTGTTTTTT
CDR3: CASSELAGAGELFF

J: TRBJ1-2
V: TRBV24-1
size: many
D: -
DNA: TGTGCCACCAGTGATTCAGGGGACTATGGCTACACCTTC
CDR3: CATSDSGDYGYTF

J: TRBJ2-7
V: TRBV9
size: many
D: TRBD2
DNA: TGTGCCAGCTCCGGGACTAGCGGGAGCGAGCAGTACTTC
CDR3: CASSGTSGSEQYF

J: TRBJ1-2
V: TRBV12-3/TRBV12-4
size: -
D: TRBD1
DNA: TGTGCCAGCAGTTTGACAGGGAAGGGCTATGGCTACACCTTC
CDR3: CASSLTGKGYGYTF

J: TRBJ2-1
V: TRBV6-1
size: -
D: -
DNA: TGTGCCAGCAGTGAACCGGGGGCGGGCAATGAGCAGTTCTTC
CDR3: CASSEPGAGNEQFF

J: TRBJ1-6
V: TRBV14
size: many
D: -
DNA: TGTGCCAGCAGCCAAGCCCCCCATAATTCACCCCTCCACTTT
CDR3: CASSQAPHNSPLHF

J: TRBJ1-2
V: TRBV6-2/TRBV6-3
size: -
D: -
DNA: TGTGCCAGCAGTTATCTCCCGGACGAACGGGGCTACACCTTC
CDR3: CASSYLPDERGYTF

J: TRBJ1-2
V: TRBV11-2
size: many
D: -
DNA: TGTGCCAGCAGCTTTCCGGGGCTTGGCTACACCTTC
CDR3: CASSFPGLGYTF

J: TRBJ2-5
V: TRBV12-3/TRBV12-4
size: -
D: TRBD1
DNA: TGTGCCAGCAGGAACAGGGGATCCGGGGAGACCCAGTACTTC
CDR3: CASRNRGSGETQYF

J: TRBJ2-7
V: TRBV6-1
size: many
D: -
DNA: TGTGCCAGCAGGAGGTACTACGAGCAGTACTTC
CDR3: CASRRYYEQYF

J: TRBJ1-1
V: TRBV6-1
size: many
D: -
DNA: TGTGCCAGCAGTGAAATGGGCAGGGCGAACACTGAAGCTTTCTTT
CDR3: CASSEMGRANTEAFF

J: TRBJ1-5
V: TRBV12-3/TRBV12-4
size: many
D: TRBD1
DNA: TGTGCCAGCAGTTGGCAGGGACAGGAGTTATTGCCCCAGCATTTT
CDR3: CASSWQGQELLPQHF

J: TRBJ2-5
V: TRBV25-1
size: few
D: -
DNA: TGTGCCAGCAGTGAAACGAAAGAGACCCAGTACTTC
CDR3: CASSETKETQYF

J: TRBJ1-6
V: TRBV6-1
size: many
D: -
DNA: TGTGCCAGCAGTGTACTCCGACCCCTCCACTTT
CDR3: CASSVLRPLHF